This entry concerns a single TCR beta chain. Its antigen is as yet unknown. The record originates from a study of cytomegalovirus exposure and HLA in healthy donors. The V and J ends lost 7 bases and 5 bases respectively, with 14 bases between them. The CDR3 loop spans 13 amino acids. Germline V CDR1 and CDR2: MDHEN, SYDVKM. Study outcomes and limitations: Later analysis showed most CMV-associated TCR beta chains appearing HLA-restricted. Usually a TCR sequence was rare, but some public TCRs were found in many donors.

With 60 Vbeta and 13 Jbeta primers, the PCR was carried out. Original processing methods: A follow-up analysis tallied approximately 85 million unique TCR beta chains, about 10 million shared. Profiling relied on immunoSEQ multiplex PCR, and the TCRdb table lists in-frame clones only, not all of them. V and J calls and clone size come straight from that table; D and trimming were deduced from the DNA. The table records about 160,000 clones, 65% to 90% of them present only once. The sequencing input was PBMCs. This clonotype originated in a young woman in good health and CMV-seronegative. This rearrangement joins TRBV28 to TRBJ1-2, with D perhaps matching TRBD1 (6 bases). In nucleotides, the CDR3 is TGTGCCAGCATCCTCAGGGGAGGGTATGGCTACACCTTC. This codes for CASILRGGYGYTF.